Below are 2 T cell receptor beta chains sequenced from a single sample in a study of regulatory T cells in long-lasting Graves disease. Regarding time point: newly diagnosed GD, antithyroid drugs for less than 3 months. TCR sequences were obtained from RNA taken from PBMCs. Construction of the TCR beta libraries employed iRepertoire HTBI primers in conjunction with Arm-PCR of CDR3 regions. TCRdb recomputed calls from the multiplex PCR reads with MiXCR, one row per CDR3 protein. This table holds 500,000 or so distinct CDR3 sequences, 11% to 15% found once. These data were also reused for a study on T cells in Graves' hyperthyroidism and ophthalmopathy.

The source was peripheral blood mononuclear cells (PBMCs), collected at new diagnosis, from a patient treated with antithyroid drugs. These receptors all come from a woman aged 50 to 60 with Graves disease.

The sample holds many counts of this clonotype. This chain links TRBV6-5 with TRBJ2-7; 11 positions match TRBD2. This CDR3 region has 15 residues. The J segment lost 6 bases and the V segment lost 0 bases, leaving 4 bases of the junction unmatched. Germline V lookup: CDR1 MNHEY, CDR2 SVGAGI. The CDR3 DNA follows: TGTGCCAGCAGTTACTCTACTAGCGGGAGCCTCGAGCAGTACTTC. Protein product: CASSYSTSGSLEQYF.

The V gene is TRBV27, the J gene TRBJ2-1, with a possible D match to TRBD2 (6 bases). The CDR3 covers 15 residues. The germline CDR1 and CDR2 sequences are MNHEY and SMNVEV (reference sequence). The V end was cut by 4 bases, the J end by 10 bases, with 20 bases between. The CDR3 loop is CASSSRLSRGIEQFF. The CDR3 coding sequence is TGTGCCAGCAGTTCCCGACTATCCCGGGGGATAGAGCAGTTCTTC.